The rows below give T cell receptor beta chains drawn from one sample of a study of OX40 agonist ivuxolimab in advanced cancers. Clones were read by immunoSEQ multiplex PCR, and TCRdb kept only the in-frame ones, dropping some. The table lists some 30,000 clones, around nine tenths of them singletons. Source: CD4+ or CD8+ T cells sorted from blood, taken in a trial of the OX40 agonist ivuxolimab. All receptors come from an adult with an advanced solid tumor such as melanoma, head and neck, liver or kidney cancer. Each CDR3 is given with its conserved first and last residue. The D gene is left open where the match is weak. The size entry is marked missing in some rows and otherwise reads once, few, many or a size class.

size: -
V: TRBV6-1
J: TRBJ1-3
D: -
DNA: TGTGCCAGCAGTGTCGGACTTACCTCTGGAAACACCATATATTTT
CDR3: CASSVGLTSGNTIYF

size: -
V: TRBV7-8
J: TRBJ1-5
D: -
DNA: TGTGCCAGCAGCTTAGTCCAGAACCCCAATCAGCCCCAGCATTTT
CDR3: CASSLVQNPNQPQHF

size: -
V: TRBV4-1
J: TRBJ2-3
D: -
DNA: TGCGCCAGCAGCCAAGTAGGGCCCGGTTCCACAGATACGCAGTATTTT
CDR3: CASSQVGPGSTDTQYF

size: once
V: TRBV19
J: TRBJ2-7
D: -
DNA: TGTGCCAGTAGTTTCCCGGGAGACGGCTACGAGCAGTACTTC
CDR3: CASSFPGDGYEQYF

size: -
V: TRBV29-1
J: TRBJ2-1
D: TRBD2
DNA: TGCAGCGTCATGAGCGGGAGGGCCGTCCAGTTCTTC
CDR3: CSVMSGRAVQFF

size: -
V: TRBV29-1
J: TRBJ2-5
D: TRBD1
DNA: TGCAGCGCTGGGCAATTCAGGGGCAGGGGGCTGGAGACCCAGTACTTC
CDR3: CSAGQFRGRGLETQYF

size: -
V: TRBV30
J: TRBJ2-5
D: -
DNA: TGTGCCTGGAGGGAGGGGTCTCGAGGGGGATTGGGAGAGACCCAGTACTTC
CDR3: CAWREGSRGGLGETQYF

size: -
V: TRBV7-3
J: TRBJ2-5
D: -
DNA: TGTGCCAGCAGCTTCCCGTACCAAGAGACCCAGTACTTC
CDR3: CASSFPYQETQYF

size: -
V: TRBV15
J: TRBJ2-5
D: TRBD1
DNA: TGTGCCACCAGCTGGACCTTACAGGGGAACCAAGAGACCCAGTACTTC
CDR3: CATSWTLQGNQETQYF

size: few
V: TRBV7-2
J: TRBJ1-5
D: -
DNA: TGTGCCAACCACGGGGTGTCAGGCAATCAGCCCCAGCATTTT
CDR3: CANHGVSGNQPQHF

size: -
V: TRBV7-2
J: TRBJ2-1
D: TRBD2
DNA: TGTGCCAGCCGACTAGCGGGGGGAATTTACAATGAGCAGTTCTTC
CDR3: CASRLAGGIYNEQFF

size: -
V: TRBV6-5
J: TRBJ1-2
D: -
DNA: TGTGCCAGCAGTTACTCGAATGGAGACAGTAGCTATGGCTACACCTTC
CDR3: CASSYSNGDSSYGYTF

size: -
V: TRBV2
J: TRBJ2-1
D: TRBD2
DNA: TGTGCCAGCAGACTAGCGCTTGGTGAGCAGTTCTTC
CDR3: CASRLALGEQFF

size: -
V: TRBV5-1
J: TRBJ2-7
D: -
DNA: TGCGCCAGCAGCTTGGAAGGTTCCTACGAGCAGTACTTC
CDR3: CASSLEGSYEQYF

size: -
V: TRBV14
J: TRBJ1-2
D: -
DNA: TGTGCCAGCAGCGGGCTCACAACCTATGGCTACACCTTC
CDR3: CASSGLTTYGYTF

size: -
V: TRBV29-1
J: TRBJ2-7
D: -
DNA: TGCAGCGTTGAGAAGGGGTCGACCTCTGTCGAGCAGTACTTC
CDR3: CSVEKGSTSVEQYF